Following are 17 T cell receptor beta chains from one sample sequenced in a study of shared clonotypes between healthy human individuals. Profiling relied on immunoSEQ multiplex PCR, and the TCRdb table lists in-frame clones only, not all of them. The data hold 2 million to 2.5 million clones, with almost 96% observed a single time. Source material: naive CD4+ T cells sorted from blood. Subset of the sample: CD45RA+ positively selected. Receptor source: a man aged 18 to 35 in good health.

The genes are TRBV2 and TRBJ2-3; no clear D gene. With 8 bases removed from V and 2 bases from J, the gap between germline ends came to 5 bases. The CDR3 extends over 11 amino acids. Germline V gene sequence: CDR1 SNHLY, CDR2 FYNNEI. CDR3 nucleotides: TGTGCCAGCGAGAACACAGATACGCAGTATTTT. It translates to CASENTDTQYF.

The rearrangement joins TRBV7-9 to TRBJ1-6; tentative D call: TRBD1 (6 bases). The V end lost 0 bases, the J end lost 7 bases, and 13 bases lay between the germline ends. Germline V lookup: CDR1 SEHNR, CDR2 FQNEAQ (reference sequence). CDR3 length: 16 residues. CDR3 amino acids: CASSLALTGLNSPLHF. In DNA form, the CDR3 reads TGTGCCAGCAGCTTAGCGTTAACAGGGTTAAATTCACCCCTCCACTTT.

The chain is built from TRBV5-4 and TRBJ2-7; 11 bases match TRBD2. The J segment lost 4 bases and the V segment lost 4 bases, leaving 7 bases of the junction unmatched. Germline CDR1 and CDR2: SGHNT and YYREEE (reference sequence). The CDR3 spans 15 residues. The CDR3 DNA sequence: TGTGCCAGCAGCATCGGGACTAGCGGAGAGTACGAGCAGTACTTC. As protein: CASSIGTSGEYEQYF.

This clone was detected a few times. V and J are TRBV6-5 and TRBJ2-7, with D possibly being TRBD1 or TRBD2 (5 bases each). The CDR3 covers 12 residues. The ends were cut back, 6 bases at V and 5 bases at J, with 11 bases in the middle. Germline lookup yields CDR1 MNHEY and CDR2 SVGAGI. CDR3 sequence reads: CASRGDLNEQYF. DNA for the CDR3: TGTGCCAGCAGGGGGGACCTTAACGAGCAGTACTTC.

The chain uses TRBV6-1 and TRBJ1-2, with TRBD1 identical over 7 bases. CDR3 length equals 13 residues. Germline lookup yields CDR1 MNHNS and CDR2 SASEGT. V shed 6 bases and J 5 bases; nucleotides not matched to a gene: 6. The CDR3 sequence is CASRTGQQYGYTF. CDR3 DNA: TGTGCCAGCAGAACGGGACAGCAGTATGGCTACACCTTC.

The chain employs TRBV28 and TRBJ2-1; D ambiguous. The CDR3 is 16 amino acids. Germline loops: CDR1 MDHEN, CDR2 SYDVKM. Trimming shortened V by 7 bases and J by 0 bases, and 16 bases separated the two germline ends. The CDR3 loop reads CASKASRAVSYNEQFF. In nucleotides, the CDR3 is TGTGCCAGCAAGGCCAGCAGAGCTGTCTCCTACAATGAGCAGTTCTTC.

The chain joins TRBV5-6 to TRBJ2-4, with 8 bases matching TRBD1. Trimming cost V 2 bases and J 0 bases; bases outside gene matches: 10. Germline CDR1 SGHDT, CDR2 YYEEEE. The CDR3 is 18 residues long. The CDR3 is CASSFETGALSAKNIQYF. The CDR3 DNA reads TGTGCCAGCAGCTTTGAGACAGGGGCATTATCAGCCAAAAACATTCAGTACTTC.

As to this clone: Other DNA sequences in the sample encode the same CDR3. The V call is TRBV2, the J call TRBJ2-1, with TRBD2 identical over 7 bases. After removal of 6 bases from V and 4 bases from J, the junction contained 3 bases not matched to a gene. Looked up from germline, CDR1 is SNHLY and CDR2 is FYNNEI. CDR3 length equals 13 residues. The CDR3, as DNA: TGTGCCAGCAGGGCGGGAGCGTACAATGAGCAGTTCTTC. As protein: CASRAGAYNEQFF.

The V call is TRBV27, the J call TRBJ1-4; D uncertain. Germline V lookup: CDR1 MNHEY, CDR2 SMNVEV (reference sequence). Trimming removed 8 bases from V and 5 bases from J, with 21 bases in between. The CDR3 is made up of 16 amino acids. The CDR3 sequence is CASPSYETAGNEKLFF. CDR3 in DNA: TGTGCCAGCCCGAGTTATGAGACGGCCGGCAATGAAAAACTGTTTTTT.

CDR3 loop: CASSWTGTYTEAFF. The CDR3 DNA follows: TGTGCCAGCAGCTGGACAGGGACGTACACTGAAGCTTTCTTT. The V gene is TRBV11-2, the J gene TRBJ1-1; the match to TRBD1 covers 8 bases. There are 14 residues in the CDR3. Looked up from germline, CDR1 is SGHAT and CDR2 is FQNNGV. Unmatched junction bases numbered 4, after V lost 4 bases and J lost 3 bases.

The chain has TRBV19 and TRBJ2-7; no reliable D call. V was pared by 10 bases and J by 4 bases, with 11 bases between. Per germline, CDR1 LNHDA and CDR2 SQIVND (reference sequence). There are 11 residues in the CDR3. The CDR3 protein is CATKVGYEQYF. CDR3 DNA: TGTGCCACCAAAGTAGGGTACGAGCAGTACTTC.

The rearrangement uses TRBV11-2 and TRBJ2-7; D uncertain. Trimming took off 0 bases at V and 5 bases at J, with 14 bases between the two ends. Germline assignment: CDR1 SGHAT and CDR2 FQNNGV. The CDR3 has 15 amino acids. The CDR3 bases are TGTGCCAGCAGCTTAGATAAGGGCCCCATTGACGAGCAGTACTTC. It translates to CASSLDKGPIDEQYF.

The genes are TRBV10-3 and TRBJ2-5; tentatively, D is TRBD1 (5 bases). The CDR3 covers 14 residues. Germline-derived CDR1 and CDR2 are ENHRY and SYGVKD. V lost 6 bases and J 5 bases, leaving 16 bases between the germline ends. The CDR3: CAIRGVGRGETQYF. The CDR3 DNA sequence: TGTGCCATCAGAGGGGTAGGGCGAGGTGAGACCCAGTACTTC.

Comments on this clone: The sample holds other DNA sequences that translate to the same CDR3. The chain couples TRBV10-3 to TRBJ2-5; D is unclear. V lost 2 bases to trimming and J lost 4 bases, with 8 bases between them. CDR1 ENHRY and CDR2 SYGVKD come from the germline V gene. The CDR3 sequence is 13 residues long. CDR3 sequence: CAISESSPETQYF. In DNA form, the CDR3 reads TGTGCCATCAGTGAGAGTAGCCCAGAGACCCAGTACTTC.

This chain links TRBV5-1 with TRBJ1-1; D not resolved. The CDR3 length is 15 residues. V lost 0 bases and J 1 base, leaving 10 bases between the germline ends. In germline, CDR1 is SGHRS, CDR2 YFSETQ. This CDR3 is CASSLASVGNTEAFF. The CDR3 bases are TGCGCCAGCAGCTTGGCCTCGGTGGGGAACACTGAAGCTTTCTTT.

V and J are TRBV6-4 and TRBJ2-1, with a tentative D call TRBD2 (7 bases). The CDR3 spans 16 residues. The germline gives CDR1 MRHNA, CDR2 SNTAGT. The V gene lost 4 bases and the J gene lost 2 bases, with 15 bases spanning the gap. In DNA, the CDR3 is TGTGCCAGCAGTGCATTGGGAGGGGGGACCTACAATGAGCAGTTCTTC. This encodes CASSALGGGTYNEQFF.

The J gene is TRBJ2-2, the V gene TRBV5-4, with a weak D call TRBD2 (6 bases). Per germline, CDR1 SGHNT and CDR2 YYREEE (reference sequence). The CDR3 loop spans 14 amino acids. V lost 0 bases, J lost 4 bases, and 7 bases lay in between. For the CDR3, the DNA is TGTGCCAGCAGCTTGGCGGGGGTCACCGGGGAGCTGTTTTTT. Its protein product is CASSLAGVTGELFF.